The 6 T cell receptor beta chains below all came from one sample that was sequenced in a study of shared clonotypes between healthy human individuals. Assay: immunoSEQ multiplex PCR; the TCRdb copy retains only in-frame clones and omits some. This table holds about 2 million clones, 90% to 95% found once. Material for sequencing was naive CD4+ T cells sorted from blood. Subset in this sample: CD45RA+ positively selected. Receptors originate from a man younger than 35 in good health.

The chain recombines TRBV9 with TRBJ2-2, with 8 bases that match TRBD1. V gave up 0 bases and J gave up 6 bases; unmatched junction bases: 10. The CDR3 is made up of 17 amino acids. Germline V gene lookup returns CDR1 SGDLS and CDR2 YYNGEE. This chain's CDR3 is CASSVATAGGGPGELFF. The CDR3 DNA sequence: TGTGCCAGCAGCGTAGCTACGGCAGGGGGCGGGCCCGGGGAGCTGTTTTTT.

This clone was seen only once. The V and J genes are TRBV30 and TRBJ2-3; 14 nucleotides line up with TRBD2. This CDR3 contains 14 residues. Germline CDR1 GTSNPN, CDR2 SVGIG (reference sequence). After removal of 6 bases from V and 6 bases from J, the junction contained 5 bases not matched to a gene. The CDR3 is CACGTSGSGDTQYF. In DNA form, the CDR3 reads TGTGCCTGCGGGACTAGCGGGAGTGGTGATACGCAGTATTTT.

J is TRBJ2-2 and V is TRBV7-2; 10 nucleotides line up with TRBD1. The V and J ends lost 3 bases and 5 bases, in that order; junction bases with no gene match: 3. The CDR3 runs 15 residues. CDR1 and CDR2 (germline): SGHTA, FQGNSA. CDR3 loop: CASSLGQGWTGELFF. CDR3 coding DNA: TGTGCCAGCAGCTTGGGACAGGGGTGGACCGGGGAGCTGTTTTTT. Complete variable domain (other parts from reference TRBV7-2 and TRBJ2-2): GAGVSQSPSNKVTEKGKDVELRCDPISGHTALYWYRQSLGQGLEFLIYFQGNSAPDKSGLPSDRFSAERTGGSVSTLTIQRTQQEDSAVYLCASSLGQGWTGELFFGEGSRLTVL.

This CDR3 is CASSVATTETQYF. The CDR3 DNA sequence: TGTGCCAGCAGCGTAGCTACTACGGAGACCCAGTACTTC. The V gene is TRBV9, the J gene TRBJ2-5; D remains unclear. V was shortened by 0 bases and J by 5 bases, with 8 bases between the two germline ends. Germline V lookup: CDR1 SGDLS, CDR2 YYNGEE. CDR3 length: 13 residues.

V and J are TRBV6-6 and TRBJ2-5; perhaps TRBD1 as D (6 bases). This CDR3 has 13 residues. V lost 6 bases to trimming and J lost 3 bases, with 11 bases between them. CDR1 and CDR2 (germline): MNHNY, SVGAGI (reference sequence). In nucleotides, the CDR3 is TGTGCCAGCAGCCCACAGGGCAAAGAGACCCAGTACTTC. Protein sequence: CASSPQGKETQYF.

The V call is TRBV5-1, the J call TRBJ2-1, with no clear D. CDR3 length: 12 residues. V was trimmed by 2 bases and J by 7 bases, leaving 7 bases between them. CDR1 SGHRS and CDR2 YFSETQ come from the germline V gene. In DNA, the CDR3 is TGCGCCAGCAGCTTAGCTAGAAATGAGCAGTTCTTC. This gives the protein CASSLARNEQFF.